The 19 T cell receptor beta chains below all came from one sample that was sequenced in a study of identical twins. TCRdb called the 5' RACE reads again in MiXCR, with one record for every CDR3 protein. This table has 600,000 to 850,000 distinct CDR3 sequences, about 20% appearing once. A further study also used this sample, focusing on T cells expressing NK-cell markers.

What was sequenced was PBMCs. These receptors originate from a woman aged 18-29 years in good health.

This clonotype has just a few counts. The V and J genes are TRBV18 and TRBJ1-2, with D possibly TRBD1 on 6 matching bases. The V and J ends lost 0 bases and 10 bases respectively, with 21 bases between them. Germline V lookup: CDR1 KGHSH, CDR2 LQKENI. The CDR3 contains 16 residues. CDR3 protein: CASSPPAPGRGANYTF. The CDR3 DNA sequence: TGTGCCAGCTCACCACCCGCGCCGGGCAGGGGAGCGAACTACACCTTC.

This clonotype was counted many times. The chain joins TRBV6-1 to TRBJ1-3; D might be TRBD1 (6 bases). Trimming shortened V by 10 bases and J by 2 bases, and 15 bases separated the two germline ends. Germline CDR1 and CDR2: MNHNS and SASEGT. The CDR3 has 14 residues. The CDR3 loop is CAIYLRGAGNTIYF. In nucleotides, the CDR3 is TGTGCCATTTACTTGAGGGGGGCTGGAAACACCATATATTTT.

This clonotype appeared many times. One end of the junction fails to match germline, which may point to a read error. This chain joins TRBV12-3 or TRBV12-4 and TRBJ2-7; D is undetermined. The CDR3 has 11 amino acids. The CDR3 DNA reads as TGCGCCAGCAGCTCAGACTACGAGCAGTACTTC. Amino acid sequence: CASSSDYEQYF.

This clonotype was seen more than once but under ten times. The chain combines TRBV7-3 with TRBJ2-1; possible D gene TRBD2, 6 bases. The CDR3 covers 14 residues. Germline V CDR1 and CDR2: SGHTA, FQGTGA. V shed 5 bases and J shed 4 bases, with 12 bases lying between them. CDR3 DNA: TGTGCCAGCAGCCACCCTGGGGGGTACAATGAGCAGTTCTTC. Translated, it gives CASSHPGGYNEQFF.

This chain uses TRBV5-6 with TRBJ2-1; D gene ambiguous. Trimming stripped 7 bases from V and 4 bases from J, with 9 bases between. The CDR3 runs to 12 residues. Germline CDR1 is SGHDT and CDR2 is YYEEEE. This chain's CDR3 is CASGDNYNEQFF. CDR3 sequence (DNA): TGTGCCAGCGGCGATAATTACAATGAGCAGTTCTTC. Using reference TRBV5-6 and TRBJ2-1 for the parts outside the CDR3, the full variable domain is DAGVTQSPTHLIKTRGQQVTLRCSPKSGHDTVSWYQQALGQGPQFIFQYYEEEERQRGNFPDRFSGHQFPNYSSELNVNALLLGDSALYLCASGDNYNEQFFGPGTRLTVL.

In its sample, this clonotype was seen a few times. The chain links TRBV12-3 or TRBV12-4 to TRBJ1-5; D gene unclear. The CDR3 covers 14 residues. V was shortened by 2 bases and J by 7 bases, with 12 bases between the two germline ends. Written as DNA, the CDR3 is TGTGCCAGCAGTTTAACAAGTATCTGGCAGCCCCAGCATTTT. This encodes CASSLTSIWQPQHF.

This rearrangement joins TRBV6-5 to TRBJ2-1; 7 nucleotides agree with TRBD1. The germline gives CDR1 MNHEY, CDR2 SVGAGI. This CDR3 spans 15 amino acids. V lost 2 bases, J lost 4 bases, and 5 bases stayed unmatched. CDR3 region: CASSYTGALYNEQFF. The CDR3 region has the DNA TGTGCCAGCAGTTACACAGGGGCCCTGTACAATGAGCAGTTCTTC.

In DNA form, the CDR3 reads TGTGCCAGCAGCTCACAAAGGGGGGGGGTTGCCTACGAGCAGTACTTC. It yields the protein CASSSQRGGVAYEQYF. The gene calls are TRBV7-2 and TRBJ2-7; tentatively, D is TRBD2 (7 bases). The CDR3 is 16 residues long. Germline values: CDR1 SGHTA, CDR2 FQGNSA. V lost 4 bases, J lost 2 bases, and 18 bases lay in between.

The J gene is TRBJ2-5, the V gene TRBV6-1, with D tentatively TRBD1 (6 bases). This CDR3 is 14 amino acids long. V lost 6 bases and J lost 4, with 15 bases in between. The germline V gene encodes CDR1 MNHNS and CDR2 SASEGT. The CDR3 DNA is TGTGCCAGCAGCCCCGCCTGGGGGCGAGAGACCCAGTACTTC. Translation gives CASSPAWGRETQYF.

V usage is TRBV9 and J usage is TRBJ1-1; 10 bases agree with TRBD1. Looked up from germline, CDR1 is SGDLS and CDR2 is YYNGEE. Trimming cost V 3 bases and J 5 bases; bases outside gene matches: 4. The CDR3 runs to 14 residues. The CDR3 DNA reads TGTGCCAGCAGCGGACAGGGGGCGCGGACTGAAGCTTTCTTT. Translation gives CASSGQGARTEAFF.

The chain recombines TRBV12-3 or TRBV12-4 with TRBJ1-1; D remains unclear. The CDR3 has 13 amino acids. V lost 10 bases, J lost 6 bases, and 18 bases lay in between. In DNA, the CDR3 is TGTGCCATTCGGCGGCGAGCTGGAGCTGAAGCTTTCTTT. It encodes CAIRRRAGAEAFF.

V usage is TRBV10-3 and J usage is TRBJ1-2, with D tentatively TRBD1 (6 bases). Germline values: CDR1 ENHRY, CDR2 SYGVKD. The CDR3 contains 12 residues. The V end lost 6 bases, the J end lost 8 bases, and 13 bases lay between the germline ends. CDR3 in amino acids: CAIREGQMGYTF. In DNA, the CDR3 is TGTGCCATCAGAGAGGGACAAATGGGCTACACCTTC.

This clonotype was seen a handful of times. This sequence joins TRBV20-1 and TRBJ1-1; D call uncertain. Per germline, CDR1 DFQATT and CDR2 SNEGSKA (reference sequence). This CDR3 has 14 amino acids. Trimming removed 8 bases at V and 0 bases at J, with 16 bases between. CDR3: CSTLATYMNTEAFF. The CDR3 DNA reads as TGCAGTACCCTGGCAACATACATGAACACTGAAGCTTTCTTT.

The V gene is TRBV9, the J gene TRBJ1-1; D not certain. Germline V gives CDR1 SGDLS, CDR2 YYNGEE. The V gene lost 2 bases and the J gene lost 2 bases, with 10 bases spanning the gap. This CDR3 comprises 14 residues. The CDR3 here is CASSVNWKNTEAFF. In nucleotides, the CDR3 is TGTGCCAGCAGCGTCAATTGGAAAAACACTGAAGCTTTCTTT.

This chain connects TRBV12-3 or TRBV12-4 to TRBJ1-5, with 8 bases aligning to TRBD1. V was pared by 2 bases and J by 7 bases, with 4 bases of the junction left unmatched. The CDR3 consists of 14 residues. The CDR3 here is CASSLQGAFQPQHF. For the CDR3, the DNA is TGTGCCAGCAGTTTACAGGGGGCGTTCCAGCCCCAGCATTTT.

This chain connects TRBV6-1 to TRBJ2-4, with TRBD1 matching over 7 bases. V was clipped by 7 bases and J by 5 bases; unmatched bases: 8. The CDR3 sequence is 14 residues long. Germline V CDR1 and CDR2: MNHNS, SASEGT. The CDR3, as DNA: TGTGCCAGCACTCTGACAGGGCCCCAAAACATTCAGTACTTC. Translated: CASTLTGPQNIQYF.

The chain has TRBV5-1 and TRBJ2-1; D is possibly TRBD1 (5 bases). The CDR3 loop spans 18 amino acids. The germline CDR1 and CDR2 sequences are SGHRS and YFSETQ. Trimming took 2 bases from V and 2 from J, leaving 20 bases between them. The CDR3 bases are TGCGCCAGCAGCTTAAGGTCCCTGCCCAGGGTAACCTACAATGAGCAGTTCTTC. Protein product: CASSLRSLPRVTYNEQFF.

This chain connects TRBV18 to TRBJ1-6, with D unresolved. Germline CDR1 KGHSH, CDR2 LQKENI. This CDR3 is built from 16 residues. The V gene lost 1 base and the J gene lost 0 bases, with 7 bases spanning the gap. Here the CDR3 reads CASSPLGGSYNSPLHF. CDR3 nucleotides: TGTGCCAGCTCACCACTCGGTGGCTCCTATAATTCACCCCTCCACTTT.

This clonotype was seen repeatedly, ten times or more. This sequence joins TRBV6-5 and TRBJ2-3, with D maybe TRBD2 (5 bases). This CDR3 has 18 residues. Trimming shortened V by 0 bases and J by 1 base, and 17 bases separated the two germline ends. The germline gives CDR1 MNHEY, CDR2 SVGAGI. As DNA, the CDR3 is TGTGCCAGCAGTTACTCTGGAGGCCGCGGTTCGGGCACAGATACGCAGTATTTT. This sequence encodes CASSYSGGRGSGTDTQYF.